The 9 T cell receptor beta chains below all came from one sample that was sequenced in a study of T cell responses to AZD1222 COVID-19 vaccine. The data were produced by immunoSEQ multiplex PCR, yet TCRdb's version contains in-frame clones alone and is incomplete. The sample consists of over 150,000 clones, 70% to 90% of them appearing once. Sequenced material: peripheral blood, taken 28 days after the second AZD1222 dose. The source is an adult who received the AZD1222 COVID-19 vaccine.

This clone has just a few counts. The genes are TRBV3-1 (or the pseudogene TRBV3-2) and TRBJ1-4; tentatively, D is TRBD1 (5 bases). CDR1 is LGHDT, CDR2 YNNKEL, per germline (reference sequence). This CDR3 comprises 14 residues. V was cut by 4 bases and J by 8 bases, with 14 bases left in between. CDR3 sequence reads: CASSLGAGREKLFF. CDR3 nucleotides: TGTGCCAGCAGCCTTGGGGCAGGACGCGAAAAACTGTTTTTT.

The V and J genes are TRBV6-1 and TRBJ1-5; TRBD1 matches 8 bases. Trimming took 1 base from V and 8 from J; bases not matched to a gene: 10. Germline CDR1 and CDR2: MNHNS and SASEGT. This CDR3 has 16 residues. The CDR3 sequence is CASSEGLTGVVEPQHF. For the CDR3, the DNA is TGTGCCAGCAGTGAAGGGTTGACAGGGGTGGTGGAGCCCCAGCATTTT.

The chain employs TRBV19 and TRBJ1-5, with D tentatively TRBD1 (6 bases). Germline V CDR1 and CDR2: LNHDA, SQIVND (reference sequence). The CDR3 spans 15 residues. With 7 bases removed from V and 1 base from J, the gap between germline ends came to 14 bases. The CDR3 is CASTDDRTSNQPQHF. CDR3 DNA sequence: TGTGCCAGTACCGATGACAGGACGAGCAATCAGCCCCAGCATTTT.

This chain joins TRBV2 and TRBJ2-5; TRBD2 aligns across 13 bases. This CDR3 has 14 amino acids. CDR1 and CDR2 from the germline V gene are SNHLY and FYNNEI. J gave up 5 bases and V 8 bases, and 5 bases lay outside the gene matches. Here the CDR3 DNA reads TGTGCCAGCGTACTAGCGGGGGGGCAGGAGACCCAGTACTTC. Protein product: CASVLAGGQETQYF.

V and J are TRBV24-1 and TRBJ1-1; 7 bases match TRBD1. Germline V lookup: CDR1 KGHDR, CDR2 SFDVKD. This CDR3 contains 15 residues. With V trimmed by 1 base and J by 4 bases, 5 bases remained unmatched. The CDR3, as DNA: TGTGCCACCAGTGATTTAGGGGCAGGGGGCACTGAAGCTTTCTTT. This gives the protein CATSDLGAGGTEAFF.

The count of this clone is one. The rearrangement joins TRBV7-2 to TRBJ2-1, with TRBD2 identical over 11 bases. Germline-derived CDR1 and CDR2 are SGHTA and FQGNSA. Trimming cost V 5 bases and J 6 bases; bases outside gene matches: 6. CDR3 length: 15 amino acids. CDR3 loop: CASSLTSGVPNEQFF. The CDR3 DNA reads as TGTGCCAGCAGCCTGACTAGCGGGGTCCCCAATGAGCAGTTCTTC.

The V and J genes are TRBV18 and TRBJ1-1, with 12 positions matching TRBD1. Germline V gene data show CDR1 as KGHSH and CDR2 as LQKENI. The V gene end was trimmed by 1 base and the J gene end by 2 bases; junction bases not matched to a gene: 14. The CDR3 sequence is 20 residues long. The DNA for the CDR3 is TGTGCCAGCTCACCACTATCCGGGACAGGGGGCGCGAGTGAAAACACTGAAGCTTTCTTT. Amino acid sequence: CASSPLSGTGGASENTEAFF.

The rearrangement uses TRBV7-9 and TRBJ2-7; 7 bases match TRBD2. Per germline, CDR1 SEHNR and CDR2 FQNEAQ (reference sequence). This CDR3 comprises 15 residues. V lost 5 bases to trimming and J lost 0 bases; unmatched junction nucleotides: 7. This CDR3 reads CASSPPGGYSYEQYF. In DNA, the CDR3 is TGTGCCAGCAGCCCCCCGGGGGGATACTCCTACGAGCAGTACTTC.

This clone was recorded once. This rearrangement joins TRBV3-1 (or the pseudogene TRBV3-2) to TRBJ1-6, with 7 nucleotides matching TRBD1. The CDR3 length is 17 residues. The V gene end was trimmed by 6 bases and the J gene end by 5 bases; junction bases not matched to a gene: 13. CDR1 is LGHDT and CDR2 is YNNKEL in the germline V gene (reference sequence). Here the CDR3 DNA reads TGTGCCAGCAGGCGGGACCTAGGGACAGCTAATAATTCACCCCTCCACTTT. Protein: CASRRDLGTANNSPLHF.